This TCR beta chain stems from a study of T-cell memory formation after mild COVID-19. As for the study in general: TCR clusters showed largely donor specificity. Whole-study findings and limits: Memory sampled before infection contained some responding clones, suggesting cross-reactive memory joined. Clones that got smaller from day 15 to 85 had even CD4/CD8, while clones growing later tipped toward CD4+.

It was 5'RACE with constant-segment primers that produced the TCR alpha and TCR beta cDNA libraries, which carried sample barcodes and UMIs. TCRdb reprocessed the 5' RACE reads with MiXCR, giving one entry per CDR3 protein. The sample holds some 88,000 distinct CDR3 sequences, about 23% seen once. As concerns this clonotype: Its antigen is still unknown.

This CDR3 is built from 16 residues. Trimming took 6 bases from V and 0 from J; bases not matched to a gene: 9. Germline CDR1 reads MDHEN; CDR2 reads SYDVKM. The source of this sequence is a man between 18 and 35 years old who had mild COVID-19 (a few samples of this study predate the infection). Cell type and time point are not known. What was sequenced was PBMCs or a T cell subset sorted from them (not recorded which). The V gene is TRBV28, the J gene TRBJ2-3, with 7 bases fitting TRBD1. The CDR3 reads CASSLGAGGSTDTQYF. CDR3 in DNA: TGTGCCAGCAGCCTAGGGGCAGGGGGTAGCACAGATACGCAGTATTTT.